This T cell receptor (beta chain) was captured in a study of PD-1 blockade in classical Hodgkin lymphoma. Study conclusions and caveats: Exclusion was applied to patients who started nivolumab under 1 year after ASCT. Newly diagnosed patients were reported to exhibit reduced baseline TCR diversity relative to healthy donors. In CD4+ cells, TCR diversity went up significantly by C4D1, but in CD8+ cells it did not.

Trimming removed 2 bases from V and 0 bases from J, with 8 bases in between. Looked up from germline, CDR1 is SNHLY and CDR2 is FYNNEI. The CDR3 is 16 amino acids. Each patient's relapse followed autologous stem cell transplantation, and brentuximab vedotin exposure varied. About this clone itself: Its antigen is undetermined.

Using immunoSEQ multiplex PCR, the repertoire was profiled, and TCRdb retains in-frame clones only, with some absent. This sample carries about 39,000 clones, more than 70% of them seen once, and the ten largest clones take about 9%. The specimen was peripheral blood mononuclear cells (PBMCs), collected at baseline. The TCR comes from a human donor with classical Hodgkin lymphoma. The chain combines TRBV2 with TRBJ1-6; perhaps TRBD1 as D (5 bases). The CDR3 protein is CASSEIGGSYNSPLHF. The CDR3 DNA follows: TGTGCCAGCAGTGAAATTGGGGGCTCCTATAATTCACCCCTCCACTTT.